The rows below give T cell receptor beta chains drawn from one sample of a study of cytomegalovirus exposure and HLA in healthy donors. Sequencing was performed with immunoSEQ multiplex PCR; in TCRdb, only in-frame clones are kept and a portion is missing. The table includes approximately 150,000 clones, around 80% detected once. The sample was PBMCs. These receptors were collected from a female donor in good health and CMV-seronegative. Each CDR3 is given with its conserved first and last residue. D genes are given only for firm matches. Clone sizes are given selectively: once, few, many, or a class where the clone is expanded.

j_call clone_size d_call v_call cdr3_nt cdr3_aa
TRBJ2-3 . . TRBV7-3 TGTGCCAGCAGCTATGGGCCTGCTAGCACAGATACGCAGTATTTT CASSYGPASTDTQYF
TRBJ2-3 . . TRBV9 TGTGCCAGCAGCGTACCCGGTGCAGATACGCAGTATTTT CASSVPGADTQYF
TRBJ2-5 . TRBD2 TRBV7-9 TGTGCCAGCAGCTCACGGACTAGCGGGAGCCAAACAGGGACCCAGTACTTC CASSSRTSGSQTGTQYF
TRBJ2-4 few TRBD1 TRBV4-3 TGCGCCAGCAGCCCAGGACAGGGGGACAACATTCAGTACTTC CASSPGQGDNIQYF
TRBJ1-5 . TRBD1 TRBV4-1 TGCGCCAGCAGCCAAGATGAGGGACAGGGATATCAGCCCCAGCATTTT CASSQDEGQGYQPQHF
TRBJ1-1 once . TRBV5-8 TGTGCCAGCAGCTCGACACGGGAGACAGTCACGGGGGTAGCTTTCTTT CASSSTRETVTGVAFF
TRBJ1-1 few . TRBV5-1 TGCGCCAGCAGCTCATCACGGCGGGGGCTATGGAACACTGAAGCTTTCTTT CASSSSRRGLWNTEAFF
TRBJ1-3 once TRBD1 TRBV5-1 TGCGCCAGCAGCATAGGCGGGACAGTTGGAAACACCATATATTTT CASSIGGTVGNTIYF
TRBJ2-7 . . TRBV7-7 TGTGCTAGCAGCTTAGCGTCGGGGAGCTCCTACGAGCAGTACTTC CASSLASGSSYEQYF
TRBJ2-1 once . TRBV2 TGTGCCAGCAGAGGGGACTACAATGAGCAGTTCTTC CASRGDYNEQFF
TRBJ1-1 . . TRBV9 TGTGCCAGCAGCGTAGGGGGGGGAGGCACTGAAGCTTTCTTT CASSVGGGGTEAFF
TRBJ2-1 . . TRBV5-4 TGTGCCAGCAGCTTGGCCGCGGGGCAGCCCTACAATGAGCAGTTCTTC CASSLAAGQPYNEQFF
TRBJ2-5 once . TRBV28 TGTGCCAGCAGTTTGACTAGGAAACAAGAGACCCAGTACTTC CASSLTRKQETQYF
TRBJ1-1 . . TRBV4-3 TGCGCCAGCCGCCGGGGCCCGTCCGAGATGGCTGAAGCTTTCTTT CASRRGPSEMAEAFF
TRBJ1-1 . TRBD1 TRBV7-2 TGTGCCAGCAGCTTAAGGACAGGGTACAATCCGAACACTGAAGCTTTCTTT CASSLRTGYNPNTEAFF